What follows are 26 T cell receptor beta chains derived from one specimen sequenced in a study of OX40 agonist ivuxolimab in advanced cancers. The table came from immunoSEQ multiplex PCR; TCRdb's copy has only in-frame clones and leaves some out. This table has 65,000 to 90,000 clones, 88% appearing once. This specimen was CD4+ or CD8+ T cells sorted from blood, taken in a trial of the OX40 agonist ivuxolimab. These receptor sequences come from an adult with an advanced solid tumor such as melanoma, head and neck, liver or kidney cancer.

The J gene is TRBJ2-7, the V gene TRBV14, with 7 bases identical to TRBD2. The V gene end was trimmed by 1 base and the J gene end by 6 bases; junction bases not matched to a gene: 6. The CDR3 is made up of 14 amino acids. Germline lookup yields CDR1 SGHDN and CDR2 FVKESK. This CDR3 reads CASSQAGRGVEQYF. As DNA, the CDR3 is TGTGCCAGCAGCCAAGCCGGTCGGGGGGTCGAGCAGTACTTC.

The V call is TRBV4-1, the J call TRBJ2-3; the D call may be TRBD1 or TRBD2 (5 bases each). CDR3 length: 17 amino acids. Germline loops: CDR1 MGHRA, CDR2 YSYEKL. V was clipped by 1 base and J by 0 bases, with 14 bases between them. The CDR3 nucleotides read TGCGCCAGCAGCCAAGTGTCGGGGCAGCCAAGCACAGATACGCAGTATTTT. Translation gives CASSQVSGQPSTDTQYF.

This chain uses TRBV5-1 with TRBJ1-2; a possible D gene is TRBD1 (6 bases). Germline V gene lookup returns CDR1 SGHRS and CDR2 YFSETQ. V dropped 4 bases and J dropped 4 bases, with 17 bases sitting between them. This CDR3 region has 15 residues. CDR3 amino acids: CASSPDGGQGYGYTF. Written as DNA, the CDR3 is TGCGCCAGCAGCCCAGACGGGGGGCAGGGCTATGGCTACACCTTC. Filled out from reference TRBV5-1 and TRBJ1-2, the complete variable domain reads KAGVTQTPRYLIKTRGQQVTLSCSPISGHRSVSWYQQTPGQGLQFLFEYFSETQRNKGNFPGRFSGRQFSNSRSEMNVSTLELGDSALYLCASSPDGGQGYGYTFGSGTRLTVV.

The chain is built from TRBV19 and TRBJ2-7; possibly TRBD2 for D (6 bases). This CDR3 region has 14 residues. Trimming left V 4 bases short and J 3 bases short, with 13 bases between. Germline-derived CDR1 and CDR2 are LNHDA and SQIVND (reference sequence). The CDR3 spells CASSTSDGGYEQYF. The CDR3 DNA sequence: TGTGCCAGTAGTACCTCGGACGGGGGCTACGAGCAGTACTTC.

Details on this clone: The sample has other DNA sequences that encode this CDR3 too. The chain links TRBV27 to TRBJ1-1; D gene unclear. Trimming cost V 4 bases and J 1 base, with 7 bases left between them. Germline V gene sequence: CDR1 MNHEY, CDR2 SMNVEV (reference sequence). The CDR3 is 13 amino acids. CDR3 coding DNA: TGTGCCAGCAGTTCCGGGCAGAACACTGAAGCTTTCTTT. Amino acid sequence: CASSSGQNTEAFF.

This clone was observed a handful of times. The rearrangement uses TRBV10-3 and TRBJ2-7; D possibly matches TRBD1 or TRBD2 (5 bases each). The length of the CDR3 is 15 residues. Germline assignment: CDR1 ENHRY and CDR2 SYGVKD. Trimming left V 4 bases short and J 4 bases short, with 17 bases between. CDR3 in amino acids: CAISAEGQGRYEQYF. CDR3 nucleotide sequence: TGTGCCATCAGTGCCGAGGGGCAGGGTCGGTACGAGCAGTACTTC.

The V gene is TRBV11-1, the J gene TRBJ2-3; D is undetermined. The V gene's germline CDR1 is SGHAT and CDR2 FQDESV (reference sequence). The CDR3 loop spans 14 amino acids. The ends were cut back, 7 bases at V and 3 bases at J, with 14 bases in the middle. The CDR3 DNA reads TGTGCCAGCACCCCTCGGCGCCTGACAGATACGCAGTATTTT. Residues: CASTPRRLTDTQYF.

The V call is TRBV9, the J call TRBJ2-1, with 11 bases matching TRBD2. Germline V CDR1 and CDR2: SGDLS, YYNGEE. The length of the CDR3 is 16 residues. The trim removed 4 bases at V and 8 bases at J, leaving 11 bases unmatched. This CDR3 is CASSPVLAGGIYEQFF. In nucleotides, the CDR3 is TGTGCCAGCAGCCCGGTCCTAGCGGGAGGTATCTATGAGCAGTTCTTC.

The V call is TRBV12-1, the J call TRBJ1-1. TRBV12-1 constitutes a pseudogene. This CDR3 is built from 14 residues. CDR3 DNA: TGTGCCAGCAGCCTCGGGGGTCGATACACTGAAGCTTTCTTT. Translating it yields CASSLGGRYTEAFF.

Notes on this clone: Other nucleotide sequences from this sample produce the same CDR3. The rearrangement links TRBV30 to TRBJ2-5; D call uncertain. The CDR3 extends over 11 amino acids. V lost 6 bases, J lost 5 bases, and 10 bases lay in between. Germline V gene sequence: CDR1 GTSNPN, CDR2 SVGIG (reference sequence). DNA for the CDR3: TGTGCCTGCTCTCCAGGCGAGACCCAGTACTTC. It encodes CACSPGETQYF.

This chain links TRBV12-5 with TRBJ2-7; 8 bases fit TRBD1. Germline values: CDR1 LGHNT, CDR2 FRNRAP. This CDR3 is 14 amino acids long. With V trimmed by 7 bases and J by 2 bases, 7 bases remained unmatched. CDR3: CASARTGSTYEQYF. The CDR3 bases are TGTGCTAGTGCCAGGACAGGGAGTACCTACGAGCAGTACTTC.

As regards this clone: The same CDR3 can be traced to other DNA sequences in this sample. The chain links TRBV2 to TRBJ1-1, with a weak D call TRBD1 (5 bases). Germline V gene data show CDR1 as SNHLY and CDR2 as FYNNEI. The CDR3 consists of 12 residues. Trimming stripped 3 bases from V and 4 bases from J, with 6 bases between. This chain's CDR3 is CASSEGGTEAFF. The CDR3 bases are TGTGCCAGCAGTGAGGGGGGCACTGAAGCTTTCTTT.

The chain has TRBV6-6 and TRBJ1-5; maybe TRBD1 (6 bases). This CDR3 contains 15 residues. Germline assignment: CDR1 MNHNY and CDR2 SVGAGI (reference sequence). V lost 5 bases, J lost 4 bases, and 15 bases lay in between. The CDR3 region is CASSPKEGTNQPQHF. The DNA for the CDR3 is TGTGCCAGCAGTCCTAAGGAGGGGACAAATCAGCCCCAGCATTTT.

CDR3 nucleotide sequence: TGCGCCAGCAGCTTGGCTCCGGGTCCCTACAATGAGCAGTTCTTC. Residues: CASSLAPGPYNEQFF. This rearrangement joins TRBV5-1 to TRBJ2-1; no clear D. Between the trimmed V and J ends, which lost 0 bases and 2 bases, there was a span of 9 bases. Germline V gene sequence: CDR1 SGHRS, CDR2 YFSETQ. The CDR3 spans 15 residues.

CDR3 amino acids: CASSFRGRNTGELFF. In DNA, the CDR3 is TGTGCCAGCAGCTTCCGGGGCCGCAACACCGGGGAGCTGTTTTTT. The V call is TRBV5-5, the J call TRBJ2-2; TRBD1 or TRBD2 may be the D gene (5 bases each). Germline V lookup: CDR1 SGHKS, CDR2 YYEKEE (reference sequence). Trimming shortened V by 2 bases and J by 2 bases, and 10 bases separated the two germline ends. The CDR3 covers 15 residues.

The chain is built from TRBV19 and TRBJ1-2; perhaps TRBD1 as D (5 bases). The V gene's germline CDR1 is LNHDA and CDR2 SQIVND (reference sequence). Trimming cost V 7 bases and J 7 bases, with 19 bases left between them. The CDR3 length is 14 residues. The CDR3 DNA reads TGTGCCAGTATGTCGACAGCCAACTCTGGTGGCTACACCTTC. Protein product: CASMSTANSGGYTF. The full variable domain, its missing parts supplied by reference TRBV19 and TRBJ1-2, is DGGITQSPKYLFRKEGQNVTLSCEQNLNHDAMYWYRQDPGQGLRLIYYSQIVNDFQKGDIAEGYSVSREKKESFPLTVTSAQKNPTAFYLCASMSTANSGGYTFGSGTRLTVV.

V usage is TRBV29-1 and J usage is TRBJ2-3; 13 nucleotides line up with TRBD2. V was clipped by 7 bases and J by 3 bases; unmatched bases: 7. Germline-derived CDR1 and CDR2 are SQVTM and ANQGSEA. The CDR3 length is 15 residues. CDR3 loop: CSAPRTSGGTDTQYF. CDR3 DNA: TGCAGCGCCCCAAGGACTAGCGGGGGTACAGATACGCAGTATTTT.

Only a few counts were recorded for this clone. The V gene is TRBV6-1, the J gene TRBJ1-2; no reliable D call. Trimming took off 6 bases at V and 5 bases at J, with 19 bases between the two ends. The V gene's germline CDR1 is MNHNS and CDR2 SASEGT. The CDR3 spans 15 residues. CDR3 sequence: CASRKDEAWVYGYTF. The CDR3 DNA sequence: TGTGCCAGCAGGAAAGACGAGGCGTGGGTTTATGGCTACACCTTC.

The genes are TRBV28 and TRBJ1-1; D perhaps matches TRBD1 (5 bases). With 6 bases removed from V and 3 bases from J, the gap between germline ends came to 17 bases. Germline-derived CDR1 and CDR2 are MDHEN and SYDVKM. CDR3 length: 15 residues. The CDR3 region is CASSLGGDWDTEAFF. CDR3 DNA sequence: TGTGCCAGCAGCCTCGGAGGGGACTGGGACACTGAAGCTTTCTTT.

Only one count was recorded for this clone. The chain recombines TRBV10-1 with TRBJ2-7; the match to TRBD2 covers 13 bases. J was trimmed by 6 bases and V by 8 bases; bases with no gene match: 7. CDR3 length: 14 residues. Looked up from germline, CDR1 is WNHNN and CDR2 is SYGVQD (reference sequence). CDR3 residues: CASPGLAGEGEQYF. The CDR3 nucleotides read TGCGCCAGCCCAGGACTAGCGGGAGAAGGCGAGCAGTACTTC.

The chain has TRBV4-2 and TRBJ2-5; D is possibly TRBD2 (7 bases). Trimming pared 0 bases from V and 2 bases from J, leaving 10 bases between. Germline V CDR1 and CDR2: LGHNA, YNFKEQ. This CDR3 comprises 15 residues. CDR3 nucleotides: TGTGCCAGCAGCCAAGATAGGGGGGGGCAAGAGACCCAGTACTTC. Translating gives CASSQDRGGQETQYF.

This chain connects TRBV7-9 to TRBJ2-5; no clear D. Germline V gene data show CDR1 as SEHNR and CDR2 as FQNEAQ (reference sequence). This CDR3 comprises 14 residues. V dropped 1 base and J dropped 5 bases, with 11 bases sitting between them. The CDR3 sequence is CASSLGTGGETQYF. CDR3 bases: TGTGCCAGCAGCTTAGGAACGGGTGGGGAGACCCAGTACTTC.

In regard to this clone: Other DNA sequences from this sample encode an identical CDR3 as well. The chain recombines TRBV7-2 with TRBJ2-7, with 8 nucleotides matching TRBD1. V was clipped by 5 bases and J by 6 bases; unmatched bases: 9. CDR1 and CDR2 from the germline V gene are SGHTA and FQGNSA. The CDR3 loop spans 14 amino acids. CDR3 protein: CASSPQGASGEQYF. CDR3 in DNA: TGTGCCAGCAGCCCTCAGGGGGCGTCAGGCGAGCAGTACTTC.

The chain uses TRBV28 and TRBJ1-4; D possibly corresponds to TRBD1 (5 bases). Per the germline V gene, CDR1 is MDHEN and CDR2 is SYDVKM. CDR3 length: 15 residues. The V end was cut by 5 bases, the J end by 6 bases, with 16 bases between. CDR3 coding DNA: TGTGCCAGCAGTGGTGGTCAGGGAGGGCATGAAAAACTGTTTTTT. This encodes CASSGGQGGHEKLFF.

V gene TRBV11-2 combines with J gene TRBJ2-1; TRBD2 agrees at 11 bases. This CDR3 is 15 amino acids long. CDR1 is SGHAT and CDR2 is FQNNGV in the germline V gene. J gave up 5 bases and V 6 bases, and 6 bases lay outside the gene matches. This CDR3 reads CASSSGLAANNEQFF. The CDR3, as DNA: TGTGCCAGCAGTTCGGGACTAGCGGCGAACAATGAGCAGTTCTTC.

For the CDR3, the DNA is TGCGCCAGCAGCTTGGCCGTAACTAGCGAGAACACAGATACGCAGTATTTT. Its translation is CASSLAVTSENTDTQYF. V usage is TRBV5-1 and J usage is TRBJ2-3, with 7 bases matching TRBD2. CDR3 length: 17 amino acids. Germline V gene lookup returns CDR1 SGHRS and CDR2 YFSETQ. The V and J ends lost 0 bases and 2 bases, in that order; junction bases with no gene match: 9.